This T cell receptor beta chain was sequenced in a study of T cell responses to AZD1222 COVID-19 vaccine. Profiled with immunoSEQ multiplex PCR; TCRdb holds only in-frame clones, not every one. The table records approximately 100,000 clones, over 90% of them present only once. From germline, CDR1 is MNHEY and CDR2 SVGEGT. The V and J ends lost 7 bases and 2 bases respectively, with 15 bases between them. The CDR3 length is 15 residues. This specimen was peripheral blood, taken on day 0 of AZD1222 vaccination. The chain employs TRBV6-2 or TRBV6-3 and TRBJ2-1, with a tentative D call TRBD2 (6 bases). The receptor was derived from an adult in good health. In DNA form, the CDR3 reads TGTGCCAGCAACCCTACGGGGGACCCCTACAATGAGCAGTTCTTC. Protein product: CASNPTGDPYNEQFF.